The table lists the clone carrying this TCR beta chain with many counts. Here immunoSEQ multiplex PCR was the method, and the copy in TCRdb shows in-frame clones only, minus some. The top ten hold 20% to 25% of the sample, which has about 88,000 clones, about two thirds seen once. This record comes from a study of blood T cell repertoires in COVID-19. The CDR3 has 13 residues. V lost 2 bases to trimming and J lost 12 bases; unmatched junction nucleotides: 4. The germline gives CDR1 MGHDK, CDR2 SYGVNS. The specimen sequenced was peripheral blood. The clonotype was recovered from a woman aged 55 to 70 in a cohort sampled during active or convalescent COVID-19. The chain uses TRBV25-1 and TRBJ1-2; TRBD1 agrees at 12 bases. In DNA form, the CDR3 reads TGTGCCAGCAGTGAAGGGACAGGGGGCGAAAACACCTTC. Its protein product is CASSEGTGGENTF.